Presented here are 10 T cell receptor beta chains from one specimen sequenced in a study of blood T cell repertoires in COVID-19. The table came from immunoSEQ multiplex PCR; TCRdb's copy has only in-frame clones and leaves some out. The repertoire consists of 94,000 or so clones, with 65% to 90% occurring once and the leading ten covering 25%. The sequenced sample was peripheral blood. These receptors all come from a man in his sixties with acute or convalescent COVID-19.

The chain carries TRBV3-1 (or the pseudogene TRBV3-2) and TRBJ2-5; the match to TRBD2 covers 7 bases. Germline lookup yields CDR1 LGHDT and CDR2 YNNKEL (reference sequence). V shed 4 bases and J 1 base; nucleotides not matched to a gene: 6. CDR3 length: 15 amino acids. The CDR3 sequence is CASSPAGVSQETQYF. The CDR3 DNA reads TGTGCCAGCAGCCCGGCGGGGGTGTCCCAAGAGACCCAGTACTTC.

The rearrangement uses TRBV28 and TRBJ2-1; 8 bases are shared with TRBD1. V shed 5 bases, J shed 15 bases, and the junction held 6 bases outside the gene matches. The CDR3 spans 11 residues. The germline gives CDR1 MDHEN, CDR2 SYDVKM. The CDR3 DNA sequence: TGTGCCAGCAGTCGGACAGGGAGACGGTTCTTC. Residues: CASSRTGRRFF.

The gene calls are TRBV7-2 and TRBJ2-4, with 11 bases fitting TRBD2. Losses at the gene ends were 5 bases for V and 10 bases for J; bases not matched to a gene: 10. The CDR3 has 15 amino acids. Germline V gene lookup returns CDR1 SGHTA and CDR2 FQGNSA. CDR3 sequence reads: CASSHLAGGPAIQYF. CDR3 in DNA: TGTGCCAGCAGCCACTTAGCGGGGGGGCCTGCTATTCAGTACTTC.

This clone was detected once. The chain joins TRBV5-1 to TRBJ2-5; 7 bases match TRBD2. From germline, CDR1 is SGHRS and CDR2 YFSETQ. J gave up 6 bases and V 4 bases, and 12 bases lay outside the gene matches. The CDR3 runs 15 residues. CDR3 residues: CASSTEQGGAKTQYF. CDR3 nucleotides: TGCGCCAGCAGCACAGAGCAGGGAGGGGCTAAGACCCAGTACTTC. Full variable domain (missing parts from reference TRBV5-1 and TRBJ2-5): KAGVTQTPRYLIKTRGQQVTLSCSPISGHRSVSWYQQTPGQGLQFLFEYFSETQRNKGNFPGRFSGRQFSNSRSEMNVSTLELGDSALYLCASSTEQGGAKTQYFGPGTRLLVL.

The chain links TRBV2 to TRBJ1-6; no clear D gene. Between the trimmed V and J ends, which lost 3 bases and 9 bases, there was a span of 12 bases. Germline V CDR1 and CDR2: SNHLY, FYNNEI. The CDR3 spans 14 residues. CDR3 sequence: CASSDGIFGSPLHF. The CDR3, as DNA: TGTGCCAGCAGTGACGGGATCTTTGGTTCACCCCTCCACTTT.

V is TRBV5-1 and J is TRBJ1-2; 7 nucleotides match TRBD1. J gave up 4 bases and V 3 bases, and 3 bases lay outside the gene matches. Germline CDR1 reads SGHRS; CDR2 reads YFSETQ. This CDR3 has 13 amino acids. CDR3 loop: CASSWDSAYGYTF. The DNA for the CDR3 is TGCGCCAGCAGCTGGGACAGCGCCTATGGCTACACCTTC.

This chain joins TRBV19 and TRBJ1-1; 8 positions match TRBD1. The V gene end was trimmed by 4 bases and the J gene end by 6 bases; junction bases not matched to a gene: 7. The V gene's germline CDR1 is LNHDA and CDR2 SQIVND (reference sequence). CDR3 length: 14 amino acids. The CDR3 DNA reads TGTGCCAGTAGTAGAAGACAGGGGAAGGCTGAAGCTTTCTTT. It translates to CASSRRQGKAEAFF.

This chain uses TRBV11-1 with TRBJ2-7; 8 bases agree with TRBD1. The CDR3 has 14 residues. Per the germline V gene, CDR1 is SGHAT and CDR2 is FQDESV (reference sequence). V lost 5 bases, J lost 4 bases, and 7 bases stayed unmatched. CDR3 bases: TGTGCCAGCAGCGCCGGACAGGGTCCGTACGAGCAGTACTTC. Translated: CASSAGQGPYEQYF.

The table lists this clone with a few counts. The CDR3 coding sequence is TGTGCCAGCAGCGCCCGGACGGACAATGGCTACACCTTC. Its translation: CASSARTDNGYTF. The chain links TRBV9 to TRBJ1-2; the D gene is possibly TRBD1 (5 bases). This CDR3 spans 13 amino acids. V was cut by 3 bases and J by 6 bases, with 12 bases left in between. Looked up from germline, CDR1 is SGDLS and CDR2 is YYNGEE. The complete variable domain, with remaining parts taken from reference TRBV9 and TRBJ1-2, reads DSGVTQTPKHLITATGQRVTLRCSPRSGDLSVYWYQQSLDQGLQFLIQYYNGEERAKGNILERFSAQQFPDLHSELNLSSLELGDSALYFCASSARTDNGYTFGSGTRLTVV.

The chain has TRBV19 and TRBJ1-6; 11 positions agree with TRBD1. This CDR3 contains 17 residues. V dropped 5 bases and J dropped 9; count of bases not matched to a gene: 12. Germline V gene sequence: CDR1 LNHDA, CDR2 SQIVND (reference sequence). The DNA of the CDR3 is TGTGCCAGTAGTCCCCCCGGACAGGGGGCTTGGGTTTCACCCCTCCACTTT. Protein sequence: CASSPPGQGAWVSPLHF.